The source of this TCR beta chain is a study of spatial heterogeneity in lung cancer. Turning to the study itself: Detection consistently yielded more beta chains than alpha chains. The average appearance count of each unique TCR and UMI combination in raw reads was more than 9.5.

Findings and limits, study-wide: Follow-up blood showed ubiquitous expanded tumor TCRs less than blood at resection did.

Noted time point: sample taken at primary tumor resection. The sequenced material consisted of unsorted whole RNA from tumor, nontumor lung or frozen PBMC. Details on this clonotype: Its antigen is undetermined.

On each TCR cDNA molecule, a unique molecular identifier was present. Each CDR3 protein gets one entry after TCRdb re-called the 5' RACE reads with MiXCR. The sample holds approximately 44,000 distinct CDR3 sequences, approximately 14% seen once. The CDR3 spans 13 residues. Germline CDR1 DFQATT, CDR2 SNEGSKA (reference sequence). The ends were cut back, 7 bases at V and 9 bases at J, with 21 bases in the middle. The genes are TRBV20-1 and TRBJ2-5; maybe TRBD2 (6 bases). The starting material was PBMCs, obtained at surgery. This TCR was sampled from a male donor with early-stage non-small cell lung cancer. The CDR3 coding sequence is TGCAGTGTTCATCGCGGGGCTTTGAGGGCCCAGTACTTC. Translating it yields CSVHRGALRAQYF.